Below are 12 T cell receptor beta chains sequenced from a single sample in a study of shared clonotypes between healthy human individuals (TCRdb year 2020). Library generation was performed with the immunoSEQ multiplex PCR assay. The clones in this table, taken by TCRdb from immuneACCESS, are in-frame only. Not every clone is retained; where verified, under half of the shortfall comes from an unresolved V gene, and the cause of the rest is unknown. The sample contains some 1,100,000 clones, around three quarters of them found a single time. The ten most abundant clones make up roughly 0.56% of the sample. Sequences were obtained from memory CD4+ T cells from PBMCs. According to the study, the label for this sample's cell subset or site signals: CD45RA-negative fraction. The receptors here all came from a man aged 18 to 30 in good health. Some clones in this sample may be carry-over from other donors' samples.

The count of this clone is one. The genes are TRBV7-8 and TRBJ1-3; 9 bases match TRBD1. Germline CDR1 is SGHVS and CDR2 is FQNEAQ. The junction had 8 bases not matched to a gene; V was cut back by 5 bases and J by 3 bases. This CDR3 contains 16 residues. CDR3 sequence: CASSQATGGFGNTIYF. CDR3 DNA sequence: TGTGCCAGCAGCCAGGCTACAGGGGGCTTTGGAAACACCATATATTTT.

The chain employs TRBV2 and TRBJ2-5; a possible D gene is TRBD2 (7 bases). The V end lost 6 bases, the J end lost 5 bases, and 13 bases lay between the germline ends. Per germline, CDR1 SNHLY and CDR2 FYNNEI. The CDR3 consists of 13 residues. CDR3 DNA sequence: TGTGCCAGCAGCCGGGGGGCTGGCGAGACCCAGTACTTC. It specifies CASSRGAGETQYF.

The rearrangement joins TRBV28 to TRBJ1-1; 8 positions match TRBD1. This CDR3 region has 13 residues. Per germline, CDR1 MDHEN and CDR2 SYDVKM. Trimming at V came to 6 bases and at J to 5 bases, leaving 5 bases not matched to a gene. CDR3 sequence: CASRETGGTEAFF. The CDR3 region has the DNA TGTGCCAGCAGGGAAACAGGGGGGACTGAAGCTTTCTTT.

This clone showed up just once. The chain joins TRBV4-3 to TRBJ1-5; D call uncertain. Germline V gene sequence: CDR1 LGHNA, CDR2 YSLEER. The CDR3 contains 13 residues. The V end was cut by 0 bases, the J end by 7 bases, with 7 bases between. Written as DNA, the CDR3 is TGCGCCAGCAGCCAAGACCTGATACAGCCCCAGCATTTT. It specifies CASSQDLIQPQHF.

CDR3 coding DNA: TGTGCCATAGGTTATAGGGGGCGAGAAAACCCACCTAGGGGTGAGCAGTTCTTC. It translates to CAIGYRGRENPPRGEQFF. The V gene is TRBV14, the J gene TRBJ2-1; TRBD1 matches at 7 bases. Germline lookup yields CDR1 SGHDN and CDR2 FVKESK. V lost 10 bases to trimming and J lost 9 bases; unmatched junction nucleotides: 27. This CDR3 has 18 residues.

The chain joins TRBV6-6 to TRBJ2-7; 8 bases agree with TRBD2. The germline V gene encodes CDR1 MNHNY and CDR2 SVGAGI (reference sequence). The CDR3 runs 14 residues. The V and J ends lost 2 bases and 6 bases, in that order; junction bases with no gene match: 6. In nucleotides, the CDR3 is TGTGCCAGCAGTTACGTAAGCAGCGGGAGCGAGCAGTACTTC. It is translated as CASSYVSSGSEQYF.

The CDR3 bases are TGTGCCAGCAGGGCGGGGGTTCAGGCTGGGGCCAACGTCCTGACTTTC. Translation: CASRAGVQAGANVLTF. This sequence joins TRBV28 and TRBJ2-6, with TRBD2 matching 7 bases. V shed 6 bases, J shed 2 bases, and the junction held 7 bases outside the gene matches. This CDR3 spans 16 amino acids. Germline V gene lookup returns CDR1 MDHEN and CDR2 SYDVKM.

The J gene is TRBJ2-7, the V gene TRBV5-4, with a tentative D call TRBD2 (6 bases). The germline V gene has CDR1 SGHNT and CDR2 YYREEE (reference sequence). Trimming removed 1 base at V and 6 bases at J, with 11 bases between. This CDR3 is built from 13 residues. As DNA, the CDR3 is TGTGCCAGCAGCTTGTTGCCCGGGGGCGAGCAGTACTTC. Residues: CASSLLPGGEQYF. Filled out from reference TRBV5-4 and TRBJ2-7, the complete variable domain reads ETGVTQSPTHLIKTRGQQVTLRCSSQSGHNTVSWYQQALGQGPQFIFQYYREEENGRGNFPPRFSGLQFPNYSSELNVNALELDDSALYLCASSLLPGGEQYFGPGTRLTVT.

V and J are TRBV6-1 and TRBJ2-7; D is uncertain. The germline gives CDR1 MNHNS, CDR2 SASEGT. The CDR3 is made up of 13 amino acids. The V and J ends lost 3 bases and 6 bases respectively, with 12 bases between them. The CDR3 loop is CASSDPARVEQYF. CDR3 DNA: TGTGCCAGCAGTGACCCAGCCCGGGTCGAGCAGTACTTC.

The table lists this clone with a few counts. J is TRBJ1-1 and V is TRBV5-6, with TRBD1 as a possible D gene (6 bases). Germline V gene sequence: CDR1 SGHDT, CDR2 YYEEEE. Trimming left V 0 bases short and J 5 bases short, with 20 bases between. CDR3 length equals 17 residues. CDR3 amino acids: CASSLEGWGRGRTEAFF. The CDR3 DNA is TGTGCCAGCAGCTTGGAGGGCTGGGGCAGGGGAAGGACTGAAGCTTTCTTT.

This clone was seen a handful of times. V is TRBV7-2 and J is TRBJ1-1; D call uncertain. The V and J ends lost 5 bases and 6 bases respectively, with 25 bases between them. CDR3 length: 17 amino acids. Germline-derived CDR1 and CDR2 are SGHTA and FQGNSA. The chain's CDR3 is CASSPARRLAAQAEAFF. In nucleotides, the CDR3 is TGTGCCAGCAGCCCAGCGCGGAGACTCGCCGCCCAAGCTGAAGCTTTCTTT.

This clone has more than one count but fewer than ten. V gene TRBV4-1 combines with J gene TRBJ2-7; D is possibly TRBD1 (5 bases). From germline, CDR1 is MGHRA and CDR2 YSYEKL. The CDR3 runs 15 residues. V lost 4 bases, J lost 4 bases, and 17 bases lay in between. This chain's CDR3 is CASSPSIGKGYEQYF. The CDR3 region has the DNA TGCGCCAGCAGCCCAAGCATAGGGAAGGGGTACGAGCAGTACTTC.